The 25 T cell receptor beta chains in this list originate from one sample, sequenced in a study of regulatory T cells in long-lasting Graves disease. The sample's time point: newly diagnosed GD, antithyroid drugs for less than 3 months. RNA from PBMCs was the source of the TCR library. For TCR beta, libraries came from iRepertoire HTBI primers and Arm-PCR of CDR3 regions. From the multiplex PCR reads, TCRdb called clonotypes with MiXCR, one entry per CDR3 protein. Of over 400,000 distinct CDR3 sequences listed, 14% are singletons. These same data were also listed under a study on T cells in Graves' hyperthyroidism and ophthalmopathy.

The material was peripheral blood mononuclear cells (PBMCs), obtained at new diagnosis, from a patient treated with antithyroid drugs. These receptors all stem from a woman between 50 and 59 years old with Graves disease.

This clonotype came up many times. The chain links TRBV30 to TRBJ2-7, with D unclear. This CDR3 has 12 amino acids. Trimming stripped 1 base from V and 4 bases from J, with 8 bases between. From germline, CDR1 is GTSNPN and CDR2 SVGIG (reference sequence). Here the CDR3 reads CAWSGVAYEQYF. The DNA for the CDR3 is TGTGCCTGGAGTGGGGTGGCATACGAGCAGTACTTC.

This sequence joins TRBV4-1 and TRBJ1-5; D is perhaps TRBD1 (5 bases). CDR3 length: 20 residues. The germline V and J ends were trimmed by 1 base and 0 bases, with 22 bases remaining between them. From germline, CDR1 is MGHRA and CDR2 YSYEKL. In nucleotides, the CDR3 is TGCGCCAGCAGCCAAGTTGGGTTCGGGGGAGGTCCTTATAGCAATCAGCCCCAGCATTTT. Protein sequence: CASSQVGFGGGPYSNQPQHF.

The chain recombines TRBV27 with TRBJ1-2; D unresolved. Trimming removed 5 bases at V and 1 base at J, with 14 bases between. Germline values: CDR1 MNHEY, CDR2 SMNVEV (reference sequence). The CDR3 sequence is 15 residues long. The CDR3 DNA reads TGTGCCAGCAGTCCCATCTCCGCGTTTAACTATGGCTACACCTTC. It codes for CASSPISAFNYGYTF.

The sample holds one count of this clonotype. The chain employs TRBV12-3 or TRBV12-4 and TRBJ1-1, with TRBD1 matching 12 bases. CDR3 size: 17 residues. The V gene end was trimmed by 5 bases and the J gene end by 3 bases; junction bases not matched to a gene: 10. This chain's CDR3 is CASSLRGTGGSYTEAFF. CDR3 nucleotides: TGTGCCAGCAGTCTCCGGGGGACAGGGGGCTCTTACACTGAAGCTTTCTTT.

The rearrangement joins TRBV5-1 to TRBJ1-6, with 9 bases that match TRBD1. CDR1 and CDR2 from the germline V gene are SGHRS and YFSETQ. V dropped 4 bases and J dropped 6; count of bases not matched to a gene: 5. The CDR3 is made up of 15 amino acids. The CDR3 DNA reads as TGCGCCAGCAGCCGGGACAGGGTCTCTAATTCACCCCTCCACTTT. It encodes CASSRDRVSNSPLHF.

This clonotype was recorded many times. V gene TRBV18 combines with J gene TRBJ2-1; 9 positions match TRBD2. With V trimmed by 1 base and J by 13 bases, 14 bases remained unmatched. Per the germline V gene, CDR1 is KGHSH and CDR2 is LQKENI. The CDR3 length is 16 residues. CDR3 coding DNA: TGTGCCAGCTCACCACGTGAGGTTGGAGCGGGAGGACGTCAGTTCTTC. Protein sequence: CASSPREVGAGGRQFF.

In its sample, this clonotype was seen many times. The V and J genes are TRBV27 and TRBJ1-1; 7 nucleotides agree with TRBD1. The CDR3 extends over 15 amino acids. Germline V gene data show CDR1 as MNHEY and CDR2 as SMNVEV (reference sequence). V dropped 5 bases and J dropped 1; count of bases not matched to a gene: 7. The CDR3 reads CASSRYDRANTEAFF. Here the CDR3 DNA reads TGTGCCAGCAGTCGATATGACAGGGCGAACACTGAAGCTTTCTTT.

This clonotype was seen ten or more times. The chain uses TRBV6-1 and TRBJ1-2; D uncertain. CDR1 MNHNS and CDR2 SASEGT come from the germline V gene. The germline V and J ends were trimmed by 5 bases and 7 bases, with 11 bases remaining between them. The CDR3 contains 12 residues. The DNA for the CDR3 is TGTGCCAGCAGTCTACGGGGTGGTGGCTACACCTTC. Encoded protein: CASSLRGGGYTF.

The V gene is TRBV7-2, the J gene TRBJ2-2; the D gene is possibly TRBD2 (6 bases). Deletions cut 4 bases from V and 7 bases from J, with 16 bases between. Germline values: CDR1 SGHTA, CDR2 FQGNSA. This CDR3 spans 15 amino acids. The CDR3 protein is CASSSRGGDGGELFF. The CDR3 DNA is TGTGCCAGCAGCTCCCGAGGAGGGGACGGCGGGGAGCTGTTTTTT. The variable domain in full, completed from reference TRBV7-2 and TRBJ2-2, reads GAGVSQSPSNKVTEKGKDVELRCDPISGHTALYWYRQSLGQGLEFLIYFQGNSAPDKSGLPSDRFSAERTGGSVSTLTIQRTQQEDSAVYLCASSSRGGDGGELFFGEGSRLTVL.

This chain uses TRBV19 with TRBJ2-1; possibly TRBD1 for D (6 bases). Germline lookup yields CDR1 LNHDA and CDR2 SQIVND (reference sequence). V was cut by 5 bases and J by 3 bases, with 11 bases left in between. The CDR3 loop spans 14 amino acids. The CDR3 DNA follows: TGTGCCAGTAGTCCCCAGGGGTACTACAATGAGCAGTTCTTC. This gives the protein CASSPQGYYNEQFF.

This clonotype was observed a few times. This chain uses TRBV24-1 with TRBJ1-1; no definite D call. Trimming took 4 bases from V and 3 from J, leaving 11 bases between them. The CDR3 consists of 14 residues. Germline loops: CDR1 KGHDR, CDR2 SFDVKD. The CDR3 reads CATSDGKVDTEAFF. Written as DNA, the CDR3 is TGTGCCACCAGTGACGGCAAGGTGGACACTGAAGCTTTCTTT.

This sequence joins TRBV9 and TRBJ2-3; D ambiguous. The germline gives CDR1 SGDLS, CDR2 YYNGEE. Trimming cost V 0 bases and J 0 bases, with 5 bases left between them. The CDR3 is made up of 14 amino acids. The CDR3 sequence: CASSVEISTDTQYF. CDR3 nucleotide sequence: TGTGCCAGCAGCGTAGAGATAAGCACAGATACGCAGTATTTT.

V is TRBV5-4 and J is TRBJ2-3; 8 nucleotides line up with TRBD1. V gave up 3 bases and J gave up 4 bases; unmatched junction bases: 4. The germline CDR1 and CDR2 sequences are SGHNT and YYREEE (reference sequence). The CDR3 is 14 amino acids. CDR3 DNA sequence: TGTGCCAGCAGCTATACAGGGGGTGCAGATACGCAGTATTTT. This encodes CASSYTGGADTQYF.

This clonotype was counted a few times. V usage is TRBV18 and J usage is TRBJ2-7, with D possibly being TRBD1 or TRBD2 (5 bases each). Per germline, CDR1 KGHSH and CDR2 LQKENI. CDR3 length: 16 amino acids. V was clipped by 3 bases and J by 3 bases, with 18 bases between them. The CDR3 DNA reads TGTGCCAGCTCACCCCTCTCCCGGGGCTCGAACTACGAGCAGTACTTC. Protein product: CASSPLSRGSNYEQYF.

In the case of this clonotype: Being one base from a much bigger clone, this may be a read error. V usage is TRBV2 and J usage is TRBJ1-6, with D unresolved. V was cut by 11 bases and J by 0 bases, with 14 bases left in between. The V gene's germline CDR1 is SNHLY and CDR2 FYNNEI. The CDR3 length is 15 residues. The CDR3 is CACKIGSSYNSPLHF. CDR3 DNA sequence: TGTGCCTGCAAAATCGGAAGCTCCTATAATTCACCCCTCCACTTT.

This sequence joins TRBV7-2 and TRBJ2-2, with D possibly matching TRBD2 (7 bases). Germline loops: CDR1 SGHTA, CDR2 FQGNSA. The V and J ends lost 2 bases and 6 bases respectively, with 13 bases between them. The CDR3 covers 15 residues. The CDR3 here is CASSLFGGGSGELFF. The DNA of the CDR3 is TGTGCCAGCAGCTTATTTGGGGGGGGCTCCGGGGAGCTGTTTTTT.

A few counts support this clonotype. A much bigger clone sits one base away, suggesting this may be a read error. This chain connects TRBV28 to TRBJ1-5; D might be TRBD1 (6 bases). CDR1 and CDR2 (germline): MDHEN, SYDVKM. The CDR3 is 14 amino acids. The ends were cut back, 6 bases at V and 1 base at J, with 10 bases in the middle. The CDR3 DNA sequence: TGTGCCAGCAGCGTAGGGGGGAGCAATCAGCCCCAGCATTTT. As protein: CASSVGGSNQPQHF.

This clonotype was recorded at least ten times. This chain joins TRBV11-2 and TRBJ2-7, with D perhaps assigned TRBD1 or TRBD2 (6 bases each). The length of the CDR3 is 14 residues. V dropped 4 bases and J dropped 6 bases, with 16 bases sitting between them. The germline CDR1 and CDR2 sequences are SGHAT and FQNNGV. CDR3 sequence reads: CASSWGAGAREQYF. In nucleotides, the CDR3 is TGTGCCAGCAGCTGGGGGGCAGGGGCCCGCGAGCAGTACTTC.

This clonotype was picked up many times. This chain uses TRBV3-1 with TRBJ2-3; no definite D call. Trimming removed 0 bases from V and 1 base from J, with 11 bases in between. Germline V CDR1 and CDR2: LGHDT, YNNKEL (reference sequence). The CDR3 contains 16 residues. CDR3 protein: CASSQDVTAGTDTQYF. CDR3 sequence (DNA): TGTGCCAGCAGCCAAGATGTAACGGCAGGCACAGATACGCAGTATTTT.

The chain joins TRBV13 to TRBJ2-2, with D possibly being TRBD2 (5 bases). Trimming took off 5 bases at V and 3 bases at J, with 13 bases between the two ends. CDR1 is PRHDT, CDR2 FYEKMQ, per germline (reference sequence). This CDR3 region has 15 residues. CDR3 residues: CASSLWELDTGELFF. The CDR3 DNA sequence: TGTGCCAGCAGCCTATGGGAGTTGGACACCGGGGAGCTGTTTTTT.

The J gene is TRBJ1-2, the V gene TRBV28, with a tentative D call TRBD1 (6 bases). Germline lookup yields CDR1 MDHEN and CDR2 SYDVKM. Trimming pared 1 base from V and 4 bases from J, leaving 13 bases between. This CDR3 contains 15 residues. The CDR3 nucleotides read TGTGCCAGCAGTTTATTCCGGACAGAGGGCTATGGCTACACCTTC. Its protein product is CASSLFRTEGYGYTF.

This clonotype showed up many times. CDR3 bases: TGTGCCACCGCCCCGGGGTCTCTGGCCAAAAACATTCAGTACTTC. It codes for CATAPGSLAKNIQYF. J is TRBJ2-4 and V is TRBV28, with D perhaps matching TRBD2 (5 bases). The germline CDR1 and CDR2 sequences are MDHEN and SYDVKM. There are 15 residues in the CDR3. V was trimmed by 10 bases and J by 1 base, leaving 17 bases between them.

The rearrangement uses TRBV5-8 and TRBJ2-3; 7 nucleotides match TRBD1. The assigned J gene may be wrong: the sequence end matches TRBJ1-1 better. CDR1 SGHTS and CDR2 YDEGEE come from the germline V gene. The length of the CDR3 is 15 residues. CDR3 in DNA: TGTGCCAGGGTTCGACAGGGTCGTTTGAGCACTGAAGCTTTCTTT. Its protein is CARVRQGRLSTEAFF.

This clonotype appeared many times. The chain links TRBV5-1 to TRBJ1-1; D is uncertain. The CDR3 loop spans 13 amino acids. The ends were cut back, 7 bases at V and 1 base at J, with 11 bases in the middle. The germline CDR1 and CDR2 sequences are SGHRS and YFSETQ. This CDR3 is CASGRNRNTEAFF. In DNA form, the CDR3 reads TGCGCCAGCGGTCGGAACAGGAACACTGAAGCTTTCTTT.

This clonotype was counted between two and nine times. CDR3 in DNA: TGTGCCAGCAGCCACCCATTAACCTACGAGCAGTACTTC. It is translated as CASSHPLTYEQYF. This chain connects TRBV12-3 or TRBV12-4 to TRBJ2-7; unclear D gene. V was pared by 6 bases and J by 2 bases, with 11 bases between. CDR3 length equals 13 residues.